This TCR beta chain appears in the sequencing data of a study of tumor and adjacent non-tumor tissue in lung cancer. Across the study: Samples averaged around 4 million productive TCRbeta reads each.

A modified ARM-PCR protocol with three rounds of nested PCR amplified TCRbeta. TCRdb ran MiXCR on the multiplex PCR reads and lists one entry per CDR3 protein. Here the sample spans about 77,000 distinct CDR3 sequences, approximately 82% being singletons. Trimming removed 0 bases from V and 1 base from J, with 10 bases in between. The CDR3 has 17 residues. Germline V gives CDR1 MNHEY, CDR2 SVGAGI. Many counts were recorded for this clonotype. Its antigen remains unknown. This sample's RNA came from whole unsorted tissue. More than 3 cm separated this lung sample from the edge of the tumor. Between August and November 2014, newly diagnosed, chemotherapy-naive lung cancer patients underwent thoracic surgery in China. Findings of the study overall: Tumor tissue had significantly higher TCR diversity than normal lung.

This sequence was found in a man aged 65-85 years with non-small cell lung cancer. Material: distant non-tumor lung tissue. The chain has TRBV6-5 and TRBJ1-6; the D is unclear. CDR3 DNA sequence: TGTGCCAGCAGTTACTCGATGAGGGCGTCCTATAATTCACCCCTCCACTTT. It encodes CASSYSMRASYNSPLHF.